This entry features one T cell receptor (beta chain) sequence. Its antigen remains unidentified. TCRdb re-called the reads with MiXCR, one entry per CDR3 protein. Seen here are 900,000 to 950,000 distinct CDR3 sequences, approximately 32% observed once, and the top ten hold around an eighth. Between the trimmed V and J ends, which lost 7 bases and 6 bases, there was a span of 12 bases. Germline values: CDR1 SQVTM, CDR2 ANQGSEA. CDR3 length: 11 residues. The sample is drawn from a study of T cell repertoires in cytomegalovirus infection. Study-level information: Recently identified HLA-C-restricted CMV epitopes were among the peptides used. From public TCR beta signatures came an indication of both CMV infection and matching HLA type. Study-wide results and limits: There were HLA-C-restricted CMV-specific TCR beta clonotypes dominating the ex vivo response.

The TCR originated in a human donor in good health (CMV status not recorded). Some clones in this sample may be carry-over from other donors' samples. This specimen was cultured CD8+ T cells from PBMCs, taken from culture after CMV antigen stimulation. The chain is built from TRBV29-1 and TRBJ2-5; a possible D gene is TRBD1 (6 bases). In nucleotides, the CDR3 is TGCAGCGCCGAGGGGGTGAAGACCCAGTACTTC. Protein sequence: CSAEGVKTQYF.